The text below deals with one T cell receptor (beta chain). Its specificity is not known. V shed 10 bases, J shed 6 bases, and the junction held 11 bases outside the gene matches. CDR3 length equals 15 residues. Germline loops: CDR1 ENHRY, CDR2 SYGVKD. Unique molecular identifiers were present on the cDNA, which also gained a universal primer site by template switching. TCRdb re-called the 5' RACE reads with MiXCR, one entry per CDR3 protein. The sample lists about 530,000 distinct CDR3 sequences, around 22% occurring once. The data derive from a study of identical twins. Healthy Caucasians provided all donations. Study-level results: Conclusions relied on cross-sectional statistical analysis, not following the same donors.

The sample was also reused in another study, on yellow fever vaccine responses in identical twins.

This TCR came from a woman aged 18-29 years in good health. The material sequenced was CD4+ T cells sorted from blood. The chain combines TRBV10-3 with TRBJ1-6, with TRBD1 identical over 8 bases. The CDR3 nucleotides are TGTGCCACCGACCGGACAGGGCAGGGTAATTCACCCCTCCACTTT. Amino acids: CATDRTGQGNSPLHF.